Presented here are 25 T cell receptor beta chains from one specimen sequenced in a study of cytomegalovirus exposure and HLA in healthy donors. The PCR ran on 60 Vbeta and 13 Jbeta primers. Using immunoSEQ multiplex PCR, the repertoire was profiled, and TCRdb retains in-frame clones only, with some absent. The sample includes under 40,000 clones. Sample: PBMCs. All receptors come from a female donor in good health and CMV-seronegative.

This chain links TRBV2 with TRBJ2-7; D might be TRBD1 (6 bases). The CDR3 has 16 amino acids. The V end lost 11 bases, the J end lost 0 bases, and 23 bases lay between the germline ends. Germline V gene lookup returns CDR1 SNHLY and CDR2 FYNNEI. In DNA form, the CDR3 reads TGTGCCGGAGCGGAGACGGGACACCTGAGCTCCTACGAGCAGTACTTC. It is translated as CAGAETGHLSSYEQYF.

CDR3 loop: CASSLTGTGSFSGNTIYF. For the CDR3, the DNA is TGTGCCAGCAGCCTGACCGGGACAGGGTCGTTCTCTGGAAACACCATATATTTT. The genes are TRBV14 and TRBJ1-3; 9 bases are shared with TRBD1. The CDR3 covers 18 residues. Trimming removed 4 bases from V and 0 bases from J; junction bases left unmatched: 10. The germline gives CDR1 SGHDN, CDR2 FVKESK.

The CDR3 bases are TGTGCCAGCAGCTTATTGACGGGACAAGAGACCCAGTACTTC. Amino acids: CASSLLTGQETQYF. The genes are TRBV7-2 and TRBJ2-5, with D perhaps TRBD2 (5 bases). Germline loops: CDR1 SGHTA, CDR2 FQGNSA. The ends were cut back, 2 bases at V and 2 bases at J, with 9 bases in the middle. The CDR3 sequence is 14 residues long. Using reference TRBV7-2 and TRBJ2-5 for the parts outside the CDR3, the full variable domain is GAGVSQSPSNKVTEKGKDVELRCDPISGHTALYWYRQSLGQGLEFLIYFQGNSAPDKSGLPSDRFSAERTGGSVSTLTIQRTQQEDSAVYLCASSLLTGQETQYFGPGTRLLVL.

The rearrangement links TRBV5-4 to TRBJ1-2; D ambiguous. The CDR3 contains 12 residues. The V gene lost 3 bases and the J gene lost 7 bases, with 10 bases spanning the gap. Germline CDR1 SGHNT, CDR2 YYREEE (reference sequence). The DNA of the CDR3 is TGTGCCAGCAGCTCAAACACGGGTGGCTACACCTTC. Translating it yields CASSSNTGGYTF.

V and J are TRBV4-2 and TRBJ1-5; TRBD1 might be the D (5 bases). Trimming pared 0 bases from V and 1 base from J, leaving 13 bases between. Germline CDR1 and CDR2: LGHNA and YNFKEQ. The CDR3 sequence is 17 residues long. CDR3 amino acids: CASSQERGGSSNQPQHF. The CDR3 DNA reads TGTGCCAGCAGCCAAGAAAGGGGCGGGAGCAGCAATCAGCCCCAGCATTTT.

V usage is TRBV19 and J usage is TRBJ1-4, with a weak D call TRBD1 (5 bases). Germline loops: CDR1 LNHDA, CDR2 SQIVND (reference sequence). Trimming pared 2 bases from V and 10 bases from J, leaving 20 bases between. This CDR3 is built from 16 residues. In nucleotides, the CDR3 is TGTGCCAGTAGTATATGGGCTCAGGGTGCGAGAGGAAAACTGTTTTTT. It yields the protein CASSIWAQGARGKLFF.

This chain joins TRBV15 and TRBJ1-5; 7 nucleotides align to TRBD1. V was pared by 3 bases and J by 1 base, with 9 bases of the junction left unmatched. The CDR3 is made up of 17 amino acids. Germline lookup yields CDR1 LNHNV and CDR2 YYDKDF (reference sequence). As DNA, the CDR3 is TGTGCCACCAGCAGGGGGAAGGGACAGTCAAGCAATCAGCCCCAGCATTTT. Amino acid sequence: CATSRGKGQSSNQPQHF.

The CDR3: CASSDQLKIRGNIQYF. CDR3 bases: TGTGCCAGCAGTGACCAACTCAAAATTAGGGGTAACATTCAGTACTTC. The rearrangement links TRBV6-4 to TRBJ2-4; tentatively, D is TRBD1 (5 bases). The CDR3 covers 16 residues. Germline lookup yields CDR1 MRHNA and CDR2 SNTAGT. Trimming shortened V by 2 bases and J by 7 bases, and 18 bases separated the two germline ends.

The chain recombines TRBV19 with TRBJ1-6; 9 bases map to TRBD1. CDR1 and CDR2 from the germline V gene are LNHDA and SQIVND (reference sequence). The ends lost 2 bases at V and 7 bases at J; junction bases unmatched: 3. The CDR3 totals 15 residues. CDR3 amino acids: CASSITGGGNSPLHF. Written as DNA, the CDR3 is TGTGCCAGTAGTATAACAGGGGGCGGCAATTCACCCCTCCACTTT.

The gene calls are TRBV9 and TRBJ1-3; 8 bases align to TRBD1. Germline V gene sequence: CDR1 SGDLS, CDR2 YYNGEE. The CDR3 is made up of 15 amino acids. The V and J ends lost 4 bases and 4 bases, in that order; junction bases with no gene match: 7. In DNA form, the CDR3 reads TGTGCCAGCAGCTTCCAGGGGGCGCGCGGAAACACCATATATTTT. Protein product: CASSFQGARGNTIYF. Based on the CDR3 plus reference TRBV9 and TRBJ1-3, the full variable domain is DSGVTQTPKHLITATGQRVTLRCSPRSGDLSVYWYQQSLDQGLQFLIQYYNGEERAKGNILERFSAQQFPDLHSELNLSSLELGDSALYFCASSFQGARGNTIYFGEGSWLTVV.

The chain links TRBV4-1 to TRBJ2-7; 8 bases fit TRBD2. This CDR3 is built from 17 residues. From germline, CDR1 is MGHRA and CDR2 YSYEKL. Trimming took 1 base from V and 6 from J; bases not matched to a gene: 14. DNA for the CDR3: TGCGCCAGCAGCCAAGGCTCTGGGACGGCGGGAGGTCGCGAGCAGTACTTC. This codes for CASSQGSGTAGGREQYF.

The gene calls are TRBV7-2 and TRBJ1-1, with a tentative D call TRBD1 (6 bases). The germline V and J ends were trimmed by 5 bases and 0 bases, with 10 bases remaining between them. Germline V CDR1 and CDR2: SGHTA, FQGNSA. The CDR3 runs to 14 residues. In nucleotides, the CDR3 is TGTGCCAGCAGCCTACAGGGTGTGAACACTGAAGCTTTCTTT. Protein product: CASSLQGVNTEAFF. The variable domain in full, completed from reference TRBV7-2 and TRBJ1-1, reads GAGVSQSPSNKVTEKGKDVELRCDPISGHTALYWYRQSLGQGLEFLIYFQGNSAPDKSGLPSDRFSAERTGGSVSTLTIQRTQQEDSAVYLCASSLQGVNTEAFFGQGTRLTVV.

In DNA, the CDR3 is TGTGCCAGCAGGGCAGGGGTGAGGGATTCACCCCTCCACTTT. Translation gives CASRAGVRDSPLHF. The J gene is TRBJ1-6, the V gene TRBV9; possible D gene TRBD1, 6 bases. Germline CDR1 and CDR2: SGDLS and YYNGEE. Trimming took off 5 bases at V and 8 bases at J, with 14 bases between the two ends. The CDR3 length is 14 residues. Combining the CDR3 with reference TRBV9 and TRBJ1-6 gives the whole variable domain DSGVTQTPKHLITATGQRVTLRCSPRSGDLSVYWYQQSLDQGLQFLIQYYNGEERAKGNILERFSAQQFPDLHSELNLSSLELGDSALYFCASRAGVRDSPLHFGNGTRLTVT.

This chain connects TRBV18 to TRBJ1-4; D is unclear. The V gene's germline CDR1 is KGHSH and CDR2 LQKENI. The CDR3 contains 17 residues. The V and J ends lost 1 base and 8 bases respectively, with 20 bases between them. The CDR3 reads CASSPLLGNTQKEKLFF. CDR3 in DNA: TGTGCCAGCTCACCACTTCTGGGCAATACCCAAAAGGAAAAACTGTTTTTT.

The chain carries TRBV5-1 and TRBJ2-7, with 7 positions matching TRBD1. The length of the CDR3 is 14 residues. Looked up from germline, CDR1 is SGHRS and CDR2 is YFSETQ. With 0 bases clipped from V and 5 bases from J, the junction kept 5 bases outside the gene matches. The CDR3 sequence is CASSLATGPNEQYF. In nucleotides, the CDR3 is TGCGCCAGCAGCTTGGCGACAGGGCCCAACGAGCAGTACTTC.

Measured by frequency, this clone is large (0.1 to 1%). The chain employs TRBV15 and TRBJ2-6; D remains unclear. Germline CDR1 is LNHNV and CDR2 is YYDKDF (reference sequence). The CDR3 has 16 residues. Trimming pared 3 bases from V and 1 base from J, leaving 10 bases between. The CDR3 loop is CATSSSSLSGANVLTF. CDR3 in DNA: TGTGCCACCAGCAGTAGCAGTCTATCTGGGGCCAACGTCCTGACTTTC.

J is TRBJ1-2 and V is TRBV5-4, with D tentatively TRBD1 (5 bases). Trimming stripped 5 bases from V and 1 base from J, with 9 bases between. The length of the CDR3 is 13 residues. Germline-derived CDR1 and CDR2 are SGHNT and YYREEE (reference sequence). The CDR3 loop reads CASRVDSNYGYTF. The CDR3 nucleotides are TGTGCCAGCAGGGTTGACAGTAACTATGGCTACACCTTC.

V usage is TRBV4-1 and J usage is TRBJ2-7, with D possibly being TRBD2 (6 bases). Trimming left V 2 bases short and J 3 bases short, with 11 bases between. CDR3 length: 14 residues. Germline loops: CDR1 MGHRA, CDR2 YSYEKL. The CDR3 region has the DNA TGCGCCAGCAGCCAACCGGGACTTCACTACGAGCAGTACTTC. This translates into CASSQPGLHYEQYF.

The chain has TRBV18 and TRBJ2-2; 9 bases are shared with TRBD1. Germline trimming cut 3 bases from V and 7 bases from J; bases unmatched to any gene: 6. CDR3 length equals 15 residues. Germline V CDR1 and CDR2: KGHSH, LQKENI. CDR3 protein: CASSPQQGAGGELFF. The CDR3 DNA sequence: TGTGCCAGCTCACCCCAACAGGGGGCCGGCGGGGAGCTGTTTTTT. Based on the CDR3 plus reference TRBV18 and TRBJ2-2, the full variable domain is NAGVMQNPRHLVRRRGQEARLRCSPMKGHSHVYWYRQLPEEGLKFMVYLQKENIIDESGMPKERFSAEFPKEGPSILRIQQVVRGDSAAYFCASSPQQGAGGELFFGEGSRLTVL.

The V gene is TRBV10-3, the J gene TRBJ1-5; 12 bases are shared with TRBD1. The CDR3 extends over 18 amino acids. CDR1 is ENHRY, CDR2 SYGVKD, per germline. Unmatched junction bases numbered 14, after V lost 9 bases and J lost 2 bases. CDR3 residues: CAISAGGQGAGRNQPQHF. DNA of the CDR3: TGTGCCATAAGCGCCGGGGGACAGGGGGCCGGACGCAATCAGCCCCAGCATTTT.

This chain joins TRBV6-6 and TRBJ2-5, with a weak D call TRBD1 (6 bases). Per the germline V gene, CDR1 is MNHNY and CDR2 is SVGAGI (reference sequence). Trimming removed 6 bases at V and 0 bases at J, with 11 bases between. CDR3 length equals 14 residues. CDR3 DNA sequence: TGTGCCAGCAGAAGACAGGATAACCAAGAGACCCAGTACTTC. Amino acids: CASRRQDNQETQYF.

The V and J genes are TRBV27 and TRBJ2-1; TRBD2 matches at 14 bases. The J segment lost 5 bases and the V segment lost 1 base, leaving 4 bases of the junction unmatched. The germline CDR1 and CDR2 sequences are MNHEY and SMNVEV (reference sequence). This CDR3 has 17 amino acids. The CDR3 DNA follows: TGTGCCAGCAGTTTATTGACTAGCGGGGGGGCTCACAATGAGCAGTTCTTC. Translating it yields CASSLLTSGGAHNEQFF.

This rearrangement joins TRBV2 to TRBJ1-4, with D unclear. This CDR3 is built from 14 residues. The V gene's germline CDR1 is SNHLY and CDR2 FYNNEI. V dropped 5 bases and J dropped 5 bases, with 12 bases sitting between them. The CDR3 sequence is CASSFRQANEKLFF. For the CDR3, the DNA is TGTGCCAGCAGTTTCCGGCAGGCCAATGAAAAACTGTTTTTT. Drawing the rest from reference TRBV2 and TRBJ1-4, the complete variable domain is EPEVTQTPSHQVTQMGQEVILRCVPISNHLYFYWYRQILGQKVEFLVSFYNNEISEKSEIFDDQFSVERPDGSNFTLKIRSTKLEDSAMYFCASSFRQANEKLFFGSGTQLSVL.

The chain joins TRBV9 to TRBJ2-1; TRBD2 aligns across 7 bases. Losses at the gene ends were 3 bases for V and 6 bases for J; bases not matched to a gene: 9. Germline V gene data show CDR1 as SGDLS and CDR2 as YYNGEE. The CDR3 spans 15 residues. The CDR3: CASSASDRGVNEQFF. The CDR3, as DNA: TGTGCCAGCAGCGCCTCGGACCGGGGGGTCAATGAGCAGTTCTTC.

CDR3 nucleotide sequence: TGTGCCAGCAATCCTATTGCCTTCGAGCAGTACTTC. Amino acid sequence: CASNPIAFEQYF. This chain joins TRBV2 and TRBJ2-7; D is undetermined. Trimming stripped 7 bases from V and 6 bases from J, with 13 bases between. The length of the CDR3 is 12 residues. The germline V gene encodes CDR1 SNHLY and CDR2 FYNNEI. The whole variable domain, remainder taken from reference TRBV2 and TRBJ2-7, is EPEVTQTPSHQVTQMGQEVILRCVPISNHLYFYWYRQILGQKVEFLVSFYNNEISEKSEIFDDQFSVERPDGSNFTLKIRSTKLEDSAMYFCASNPIAFEQYFGPGTRLTVT.